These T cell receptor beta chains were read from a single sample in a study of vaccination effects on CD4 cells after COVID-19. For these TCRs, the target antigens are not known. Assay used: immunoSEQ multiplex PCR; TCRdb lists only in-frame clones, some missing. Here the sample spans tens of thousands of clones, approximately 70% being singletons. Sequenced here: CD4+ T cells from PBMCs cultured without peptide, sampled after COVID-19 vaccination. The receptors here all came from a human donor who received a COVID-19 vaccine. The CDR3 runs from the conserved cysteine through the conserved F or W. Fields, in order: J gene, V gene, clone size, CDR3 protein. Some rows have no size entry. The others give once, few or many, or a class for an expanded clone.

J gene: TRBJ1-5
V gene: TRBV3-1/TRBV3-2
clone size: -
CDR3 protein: CASSQDIRQPQHF

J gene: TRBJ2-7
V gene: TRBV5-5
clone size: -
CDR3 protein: CASSGGQGTLISYEQYF

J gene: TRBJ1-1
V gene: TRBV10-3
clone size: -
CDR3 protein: CAISESVGVGTEAFF

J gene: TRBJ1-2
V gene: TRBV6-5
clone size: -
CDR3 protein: CASSYSTVIPYGYTF

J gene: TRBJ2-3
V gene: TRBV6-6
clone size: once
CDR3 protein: CASSSWTSGRTDTQYF

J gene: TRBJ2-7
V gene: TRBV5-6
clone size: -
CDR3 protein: CASSLKVSWSYEQYF

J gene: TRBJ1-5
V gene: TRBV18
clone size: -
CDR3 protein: CASSPTGGLSQPQHF

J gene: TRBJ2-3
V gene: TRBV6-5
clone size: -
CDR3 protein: CASTSGQGTDTQYF

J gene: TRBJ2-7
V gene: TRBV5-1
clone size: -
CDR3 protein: CASSLVSTDTKVYEQYF

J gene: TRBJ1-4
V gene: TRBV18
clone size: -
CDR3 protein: CASSSDRGFKKLFF

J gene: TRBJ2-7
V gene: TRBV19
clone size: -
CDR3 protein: CASSIVGSDYKQYF

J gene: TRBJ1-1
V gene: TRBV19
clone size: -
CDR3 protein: CASSQTGANTEAFF